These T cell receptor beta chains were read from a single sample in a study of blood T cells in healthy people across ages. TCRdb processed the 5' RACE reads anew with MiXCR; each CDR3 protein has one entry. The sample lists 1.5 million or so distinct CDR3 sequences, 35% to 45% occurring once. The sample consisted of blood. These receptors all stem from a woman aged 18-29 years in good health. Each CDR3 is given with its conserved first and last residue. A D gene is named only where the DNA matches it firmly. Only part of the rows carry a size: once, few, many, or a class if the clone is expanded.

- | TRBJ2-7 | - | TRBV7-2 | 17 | TGTGCCAGCAGCTTAGGGTTCGGGGGAGATAAAGTTTACGAGCAGTACTTC | CASSLGFGGDKVYEQYF
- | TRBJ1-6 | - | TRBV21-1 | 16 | TGTGCCAGCAGCAAAGGCGACACAGGACCCAATTCACCCCTCCACTTT | CASSKGDTGPNSPLHF
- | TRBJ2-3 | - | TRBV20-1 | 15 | TGCAGTGCCAATGGGCAGCGCCCAGAATTGGATACGCAGTATTTT | CSANGQRPELDTQYF
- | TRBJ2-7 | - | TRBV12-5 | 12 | TGTGCTAGTGGTTTGGACAGTTACGAGCAGTACTTC | CASGLDSYEQYF
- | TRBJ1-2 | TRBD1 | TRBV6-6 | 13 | TGTGCCAGCAGTTGGGACAGGGTGAGGGGCTACACCTTC | CASSWDRVRGYTF
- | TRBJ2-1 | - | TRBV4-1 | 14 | TGCGCCAGCAGCCAAGATCAGGGGTTCAATGAGCAGTTCTTC | CASSQDQGFNEQFF
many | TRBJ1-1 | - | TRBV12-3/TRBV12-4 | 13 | TGTGCCAGCAGTTTCTCCCCGGACACTGAAGCTTTCTTT | CASSFSPDTEAFF
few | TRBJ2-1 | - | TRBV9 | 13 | TGTGCCAGCAGCGTATCCCCGATTATGGAGCAGTTCTTC | CASSVSPIMEQFF
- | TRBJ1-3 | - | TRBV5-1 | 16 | TGCGCCAGCAGCTTGGGTCCAGGCAGCTCTGGAAACACCATATATTTT | CASSLGPGSSGNTIYF
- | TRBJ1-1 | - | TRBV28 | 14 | TGTGCCAGCACCAAACCCGGACAGTACACTGAAGCTTTCTTT | CASTKPGQYTEAFF
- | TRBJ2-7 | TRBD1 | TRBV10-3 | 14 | TGTGCCACCAGTCTCGAGGACAGGGCCTACGAGCAGTACTTC | CATSLEDRAYEQYF
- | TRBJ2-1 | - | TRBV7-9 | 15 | TGTGCCAGCAGCCCGGACAGCGACTCCTACAATGAGCAGTTCTTC | CASSPDSDSYNEQFF
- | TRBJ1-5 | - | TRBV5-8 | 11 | TGTGCCAGCAGCTACGAACAGCCCCAGCATTTT | CASSYEQPQHF
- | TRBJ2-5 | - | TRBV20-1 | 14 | TGCAGTGCTAGAGAAGTTAGGGTAAAGTATGAGCAGTACTTC | CSAREVRVKYEQYF
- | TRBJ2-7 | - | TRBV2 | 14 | TGTGCCAGCAGTAGAGGACAGACACTCTACGAGCAGTACTTC | CASSRGQTLYEQYF
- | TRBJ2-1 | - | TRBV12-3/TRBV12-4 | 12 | TGTGCCAGCAACTTGAGCGGGCATGAGCAGTTCTTC | CASNLSGHEQFF
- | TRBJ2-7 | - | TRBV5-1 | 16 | TGCGCCAGCAGCTTGGGAACTAGCAGTAGCTCCGACGAGCAGTACTTC | CASSLGTSSSSDEQYF
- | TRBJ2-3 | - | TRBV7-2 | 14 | TGTGCCAGCAGAGGACAGTCCGGAACAGATACGCAGTATTTT | CASRGQSGTDTQYF
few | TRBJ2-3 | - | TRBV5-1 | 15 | TGCGCCAGCAGCTTGGGGTCTAGTAATTTGGATACGCAGTATTTT | CASSLGSSNLDTQYF
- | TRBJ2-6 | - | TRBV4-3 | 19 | TGCGCCAGCAGCCCAAGGACTAATGGGGGGAGCTCTGGGGCCAACGTCCTGACTTTC | CASSPRTNGGSSGANVLTF
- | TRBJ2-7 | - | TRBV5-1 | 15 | TGCGCCAGCAGCTCCGAGACCGTCTCCTACAATGAGCAGTACTTC | CASSSETVSYNEQYF
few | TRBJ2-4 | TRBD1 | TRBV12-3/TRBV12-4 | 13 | TGTGCCAGCAGCCGGGACAGAGGTGACATTCAGTACTTC | CASSRDRGDIQYF
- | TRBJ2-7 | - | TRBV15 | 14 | TGTGCCACCAGCAATTGGGACACCTCCTACGAGCAGTACTTC | CATSNWDTSYEQYF
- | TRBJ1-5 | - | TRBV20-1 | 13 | TGCAGTGCTACGGACCTTAGCAATCAGCCCCAGCATTTT | CSATDLSNQPQHF
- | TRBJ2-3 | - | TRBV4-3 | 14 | TGCGCCGGCAGCTCGCGGACGAGCACAGATACGCAGTATTTT | CAGSSRTSTDTQYF
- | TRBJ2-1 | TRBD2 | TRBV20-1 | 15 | TGCAGTGCTATCCGGGGGGGGACTTCCTACAATGAGCAGTTCTTC | CSAIRGGTSYNEQFF
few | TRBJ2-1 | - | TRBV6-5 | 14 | TGTGCCAGCAGTTACTCCCTAGCCTCATGGGAGCAGTTCTTC | CASSYSLASWEQFF
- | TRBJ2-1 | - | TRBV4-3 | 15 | TGCGCCAGCAGCCAAGTCGGACTCCCCTACAATGAGCAGTTCTTC | CASSQVGLPYNEQFF
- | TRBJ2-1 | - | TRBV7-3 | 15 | TGTGCCAGCAGCCTAACCCCCGCACCTCAAGAGACCCAGTTCTTC | CASSLTPAPQETQFF
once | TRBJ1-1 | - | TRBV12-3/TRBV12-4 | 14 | TGTGCCAGCAGTCCCGGGGGCTTCAACACTGAAGCTTTCTTT | CASSPGGFNTEAFF
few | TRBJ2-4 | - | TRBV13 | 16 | TGTGCCAGCAGCCGAGTTGGGCAGGCAGCCAAAAACATTCAGTACTTC | CASSRVGQAAKNIQYF
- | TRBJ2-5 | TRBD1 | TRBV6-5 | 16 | TGTGCCAGCAGCCTCCAACCGGGACAGGGGGCAGAGACCCAGTACTTC | CASSLQPGQGAETQYF
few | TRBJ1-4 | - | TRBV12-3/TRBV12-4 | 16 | TGTGCCAGCAGTCCCTCCCGGAGGCCAACTAATGAAAAACTGTTTTTT | CASSPSRRPTNEKLFF
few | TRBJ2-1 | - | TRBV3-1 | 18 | TGTGCCAGCAGCCAAGAGGGAAGAGGAGGGAGCTCCTACAATGAGCAGTTCTTC | CASSQEGRGGSSYNEQFF
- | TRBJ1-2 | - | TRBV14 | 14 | TGTGCCAGCAGCCCGACGACAGCAAACTATGGCTACACCTTC | CASSPTTANYGYTF
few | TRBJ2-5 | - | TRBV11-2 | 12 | TGTGCCAGCGCGGGGATACAAGAGACCCAGTACTTC | CASAGIQETQYF
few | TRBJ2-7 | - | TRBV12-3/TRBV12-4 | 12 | TGTGCCAGCAGCCCTATTCGACGAGGGCTGTACTTC | CASSPIRRGLYF
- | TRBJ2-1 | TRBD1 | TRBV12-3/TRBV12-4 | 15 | TGTGCCAGCAGGGGGGGGACAGGGGCCTACAATGAGCAGTTCTTC | CASRGGTGAYNEQFF
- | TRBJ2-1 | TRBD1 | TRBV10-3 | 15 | TGTGCCATCAACCCAGGACAGGGTGAAAACAATGAGCAGTTCTTC | CAINPGQGENNEQFF
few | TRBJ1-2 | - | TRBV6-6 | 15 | TGTGCCAGTCGACTCGGTGGCAGGTCTAACTATGGCTACACCTTC | CASRLGGRSNYGYTF
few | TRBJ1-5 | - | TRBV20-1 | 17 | TGCAGTGCTAGAGAGGACAGATACCCGAAGAGCAATCAGCCCCAGCATTTT | CSAREDRYPKSNQPQHF
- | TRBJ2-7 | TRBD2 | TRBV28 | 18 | TGTGCCAGCAGTTTATCGGGACTAGCGGGAGGGGACTACAATGAGCAGTACTTC | CASSLSGLAGGDYNEQYF
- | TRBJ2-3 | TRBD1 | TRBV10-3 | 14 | TGTGCCATCAGGCCGGGACAGGGCACAGATACGCAGTATTTT | CAIRPGQGTDTQYF
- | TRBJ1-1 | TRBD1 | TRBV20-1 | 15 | TGCAGTGCAATAAATCAGGGGGCGTGGGACACTGAAGCTTTCTTT | CSAINQGAWDTEAFF
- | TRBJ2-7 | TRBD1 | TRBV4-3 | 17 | TGCGCCAGCAGCCAAGATAGGCGACAGGGGGCTAGGTACGAGCAGTACTTC | CASSQDRRQGARYEQYF
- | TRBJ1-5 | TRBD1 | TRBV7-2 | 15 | TGTGCCAGCAGCGCACAGGGGCATAGCAATCAGCCCCAGCATTTT | CASSAQGHSNQPQHF
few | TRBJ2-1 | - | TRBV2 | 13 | TGTGCCAGCAGTAGTCAGGGGATCAATGAGCAGTTCTTC | CASSSQGINEQFF
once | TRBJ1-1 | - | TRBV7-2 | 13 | TGTGCCAGCAGCTTTAAACCGGGACCTGAAGCTTTCTTT | CASSFKPGPEAFF
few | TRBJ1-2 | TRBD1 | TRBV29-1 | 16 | TGCAGCGCCTTCCGGGACAGGGGTATTACTAACTATGGCTACACCTTC | CSAFRDRGITNYGYTF
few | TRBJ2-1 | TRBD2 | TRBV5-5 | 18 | TGTGCCAGCAGCTTGGGGCGCTTGGGTAGCGGGATAGGAAATGAGCAGTTCTTC | CASSLGRLGSGIGNEQFF
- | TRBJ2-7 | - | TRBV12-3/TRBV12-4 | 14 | TGTGCCAGCAGTGTTATGGACGGCTCCTACGAGCAGTACTTC | CASSVMDGSYEQYF
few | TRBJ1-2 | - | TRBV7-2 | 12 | TGTGCCAGCAGGGGAAACAGTTATGGCTACACCTTC | CASRGNSYGYTF
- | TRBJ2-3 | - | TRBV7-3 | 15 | TGTGCCAGCAGCCCGGACGGAGATAGCACAGATACGCAGTATTTT | CASSPDGDSTDTQYF
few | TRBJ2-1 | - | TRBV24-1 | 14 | TGTGCCACCAGTGAAGGCAGCTCCTACAATGAGCAGTTCTTC | CATSEGSSYNEQFF
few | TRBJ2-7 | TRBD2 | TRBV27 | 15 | TGTGCCAGCAGAGCGAGCGGGGGGGCCTACAATGAGCAGTACTTC | CASRASGGAYNEQYF